A selection of T cell receptor beta chains follows, all from one sample in a study of cytomegalovirus exposure and HLA in healthy donors. Sequencing used immunoSEQ multiplex PCR; TCRdb keeps in-frame clones, though not all of them. The sample includes roughly 140,000 clones, roughly 80% seen only once; the top ten take roughly 4.3%. Sequencing was carried out using PBMCs. The receptors come from a woman between 40 and 50 years old in good health and CMV-seropositive. The CDR3 runs from the conserved cysteine through the conserved F or W. D genes are given only for firm matches. Size tells how often a clone was seen (once, few, many) or the class of an expanded clone, and some rows leave it out.

D gene	V gene	J gene	clone size	CDR3 DNA	CDR3 protein
-	TRBV11-1	TRBJ2-1	-	TGTGCCAGCAGGATAGGGGATGAGCAGTTCTTC	CASRIGDEQFF
TRBD2	TRBV7-9	TRBJ2-1	once	TGTGCCAGCAGCCAGGGTCCGGGACTAGCGGGGGACAATGAGCAGTTCTTC	CASSQGPGLAGDNEQFF
-	TRBV4-2	TRBJ2-5	-	TGTGCCAGCAGCCAAGATCTCCAGGGCGAAGAGACCCAGTACTTC	CASSQDLQGEETQYF
TRBD1	TRBV7-9	TRBJ1-2	few	TGTGCCAGCAGCTTAGGGGACAGTAACTATGGCTACACCTTC	CASSLGDSNYGYTF
-	TRBV5-1	TRBJ1-2	-	TGCGCCAGCAGCGAAAATACAGGGTCTAATTATGGCTACACCTTC	CASSENTGSNYGYTF
-	TRBV5-1	TRBJ2-3	-	TGCGCCAGCAGCGCCCAGTTGAGACGGGAGCATACGCAGTATTTT	CASSAQLRREHTQYF
-	TRBV27	TRBJ2-2	-	TGTGCCAGCAGATCGAGCGGATCCGGGGAGCTGTTTTTT	CASRSSGSGELFF
TRBD2	TRBV28	TRBJ2-7	-	TGTGCCAGCAGTTCCCGGACTAGCGGGAGGAGGACTCTCTTGAACGAGCAGTACTTC	CASSSRTSGRRTLLNEQYF
TRBD2	TRBV13	TRBJ2-5	-	TGTGCCAGCAGCTTCGGGCTAGCGGGAGAGACCCAGTACTTC	CASSFGLAGETQYF
TRBD2	TRBV18	TRBJ2-1	-	TGTGCCAGCTCACCCCCGGGGGGAGAGCAGTTCTTC	CASSPPGGEQFF
-	TRBV5-8	TRBJ1-1	-	TGTGCCAGCAGCTTGGGACAGGTAATGAACACTGAAGCTTTCTTT	CASSLGQVMNTEAFF
TRBD1	TRBV27	TRBJ2-7	-	TGTGCCAGCAGTTCCACCCTCCGGGACAGCACCTACGAGCAGTACTTC	CASSSTLRDSTYEQYF
TRBD1	TRBV5-1	TRBJ2-5	-	TGCGCCAGCAGCGTTACCGGGACAGGGGGTCAAGAGACCCAGTACTTC	CASSVTGTGGQETQYF
TRBD1	TRBV7-3	TRBJ1-1	-	TGTGCCAGCAGCTTAGAAGGACAGGGGAGAGGGAGCACTGAAGCTTTCTTT	CASSLEGQGRGSTEAFF
TRBD2	TRBV9	TRBJ2-3	-	TGTGCTCAGGGGGTAGCGGGAGTGACAGATACGCAGTATTTT	CAQGVAGVTDTQYF
-	TRBV5-6	TRBJ2-1	-	TGTGCCAGCAGCTTGGATTCAGGGGCTCCCTACAATGAGCAGTTCTTC	CASSLDSGAPYNEQFF
TRBD2	TRBV28	TRBJ2-3	-	TGTGCCAGCAGTGTTGAGGGAGGGGGCACAGATACGCAGTATTTT	CASSVEGGGTDTQYF
TRBD2	TRBV7-8	TRBJ2-7	-	TGTGCCAGCAGCTTAGCGCTCGGGACTAGCGGGAGGATTATCTACGAGCAGTACTTC	CASSLALGTSGRIIYEQYF
TRBD1	TRBV11-3	TRBJ2-7	-	TGTGCCAGCAGCTCCGGGACAGGGGCCTACGAGCAGTACTTC	CASSSGTGAYEQYF
-	TRBV9	TRBJ2-1	-	TGTGCCAGCAGCCTGATAGAGGGCAATGAGCAGTTCTTC	CASSLIEGNEQFF
-	TRBV30	TRBJ2-7	-	TGTGCCTGGAGTGTTGATAGGGGATCCTACGAGCAGTACTTC	CAWSVDRGSYEQYF
TRBD1	TRBV5-5	TRBJ1-4	-	TGTGCCAGCAGCTTCGGACAGGGGGGCGGGGATGAAAAACTGTTTTTT	CASSFGQGGGDEKLFF
TRBD1	TRBV29-1	TRBJ1-2	-	TGCAGCGACCGGACAGGGGGCGATGGCTACACCTTC	CSDRTGGDGYTF
TRBD1	TRBV2	TRBJ2-3	-	TGTGCCAGCAGGGGGTTTCGGACAGGAGGCACAGATACGCAGTATTTT	CASRGFRTGGTDTQYF
TRBD1	TRBV6-5	TRBJ1-1	-	TGTGCCAGCAGGCCGGGACAGGGGGCATCCACTGAAGCTTTCTTT	CASRPGQGASTEAFF
-	TRBV30	TRBJ2-7	-	TGTGCCTGGAGTGGAAAGGGAGGAAGCTACGAGCAGTACTTC	CAWSGKGGSYEQYF
TRBD2	TRBV5-4	TRBJ2-1	few	TGTGCCAGCAGCTTGGATCCTCTAGCGGGGGCCTACAATGAGCAGTTCTTC	CASSLDPLAGAYNEQFF
-	TRBV11-2	TRBJ2-7	-	TGTGCCAGCAGCTTAGACGAGGGTGGGGAGTACTTC	CASSLDEGGEYF
TRBD2	TRBV4-2	TRBJ2-7	-	TGTGCCAGCAGCCAAGAGTCACTAGCGAGCTACGAGCAGTACTTC	CASSQESLASYEQYF
TRBD1	TRBV6-6	TRBJ2-7	-	TGTGCCAGCAGTTACACGGACAGGGGGCCCTACGAGCAGTACTTC	CASSYTDRGPYEQYF
TRBD1	TRBV18	TRBJ1-1	-	TGTGCCAGCTCACAACGGACAGGGGGCGTCACTGAAGCTTTCTTT	CASSQRTGGVTEAFF
-	TRBV11-2	TRBJ1-2	-	TGTGCCAGCAGCTTAGGGACAGACGGCTACACCTTC	CASSLGTDGYTF
-	TRBV5-4	TRBJ2-5	-	TGTGCCAGCAGCTTGGCGCAGGGGAAAGAGACCCAGTACTTC	CASSLAQGKETQYF
-	TRBV18	TRBJ1-3	-	TGTGCCAGCTCACCGGCCGGGATCTCTGGAAACACCATATATTTT	CASSPAGISGNTIYF
-	TRBV7-2	TRBJ1-3	-	TGTGCCAGCAGCTTAAGAGCGGGCCGAGGAGGAAACACCATATATTTT	CASSLRAGRGGNTIYF
TRBD1	TRBV4-2	TRBJ1-6	few	TGTGCCAGCAGCCAAGATCGGGACAGCAGTTCACCCCTCCACTTT	CASSQDRDSSSPLHF
TRBD2	TRBV27	TRBJ2-3	-	TGTGCCAGCAGTAAGGCTAGCGGGAGGGGAGGCACAGATACGCAGTATTTT	CASSKASGRGGTDTQYF